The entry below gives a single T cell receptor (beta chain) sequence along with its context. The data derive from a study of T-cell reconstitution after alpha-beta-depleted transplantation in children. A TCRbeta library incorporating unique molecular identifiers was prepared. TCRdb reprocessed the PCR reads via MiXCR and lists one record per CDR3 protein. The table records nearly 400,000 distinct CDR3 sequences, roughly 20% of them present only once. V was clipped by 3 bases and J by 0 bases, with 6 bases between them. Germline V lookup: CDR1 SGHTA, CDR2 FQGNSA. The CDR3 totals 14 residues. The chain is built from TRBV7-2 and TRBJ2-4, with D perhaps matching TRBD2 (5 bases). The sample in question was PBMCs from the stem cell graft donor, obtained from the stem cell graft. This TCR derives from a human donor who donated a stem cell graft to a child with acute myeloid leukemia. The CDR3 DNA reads TGTGCCAGCAGCTTTGGAGGAGCCAAAAACATTCAGTACTTC. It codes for CASSFGGAKNIQYF.